The sequence of this TCR beta chain was determined in a study of T-cell memory formation after mild COVID-19. Study at large: TCR clusters showed largely donor specificity.

After 5'RACE with constant-segment primers, TCR alpha and TCR beta cDNA libraries carrying sample barcodes and UMIs were obtained. TCRdb re-derived calls from the 5' RACE reads in MiXCR, one entry per CDR3 protein. The table shows a few hundred thousand distinct CDR3 sequences, with around 20% occurring only once. Study-wide points: Shrinking CD4+ clones resided mostly in CM and EM, and CD8+ ones in EMRA.

A few counts support this clonotype. Its target is not known. This CDR3 is built from 17 residues. Germline lookup yields CDR1 GTSNPN and CDR2 SVGIG (reference sequence). The V gene end was trimmed by 2 bases and the J gene end by 0 bases; junction bases not matched to a gene: 4. The V and J genes are TRBV30 and TRBJ2-3; 14 bases are shared with TRBD2. The receptor comes from an adult woman who had mild COVID-19 (a few samples of this study predate the infection). Cell type and time point are not known. Material for sequencing was PBMCs or a T cell subset sorted from them (not recorded which). CDR3 residues: CAWSRTSGGTSTDTQYF. DNA for the CDR3: TGTGCCTGGAGTCGGACTAGCGGGGGGACTAGCACAGATACGCAGTATTTT.